This T cell receptor (beta chain) came from a study of T cells in women clearing cervical HPV infection. Concerning this clone: The read halts 3 residues ahead of the CDR3 end, with the missing end drawn from the germline J gene.

The protocol was immunoSEQ multiplex PCR, while the TCRdb copy is restricted to in-frame clones and leaves out a portion. The sample includes about 27,000 clones. The CDR3 has 14 residues. CDR1 is SEHNR and CDR2 is FQNEAQ in the germline V gene (reference sequence). V was pared by 1 base and J by 9 bases, with 13 bases between. The gene calls are TRBV7-9 and TRBJ2-1; D is perhaps TRBD2 (6 bases). Sample: blood buffy coat. This sequence was found in a woman between 18 and 70 years old with a cervical HPV16 infection that either progressed to CIN3+ or cleared (not recorded which). The covered CDR3 bases are TGTGCCAGCAGCTTAGGTATTGGTAGCGGTGAG. Protein: CASSLGIGSGE. The CDR3 in its entirety is CASSLGIGSGEQFF.